A selection of T cell receptor beta chains follows, all from one sample in a study of blood T cell repertoires in COVID-19. Assay used: immunoSEQ multiplex PCR; TCRdb lists only in-frame clones, some missing. This table has about 170,000 clones, over 70% appearing once. The specimen was PBMCs or T cells enriched from blood (not recorded which). The receptors stem from a woman aged 45-65 years in a cohort exposed to, infected with or recovered from COVID-19 (not recorded which). Both conserved end residues are part of each CDR3. A D gene is named only where the DNA matches it firmly. Not every row has a clone size; where given, it reads once, few, many or a size class.

V gene: TRBV27; clone size: .; J gene: TRBJ1-4; D gene: .; CDR3 protein: CASSLSTRTVLGEKLFF; CDR3 DNA: TGTGCCAGCAGTTTATCGACGAGGACAGTATTGGGTGAAAAACTGTTTTTT
V gene: TRBV7-9; clone size: once; J gene: TRBJ2-2; D gene: TRBD1; CDR3 protein: CASSQVGLTGTGNTGELFF; CDR3 DNA: TGTGCCAGCAGCCAAGTGGGGCTGACCGGGACAGGGAACACCGGGGAGCTGTTTTTT
V gene: TRBV6-5; clone size: .; J gene: TRBJ2-5; D gene: TRBD2; CDR3 protein: CASSFMTSGGIETQYF; CDR3 DNA: TGTGCCAGCAGTTTCATGACTAGCGGGGGGATAGAGACCCAGTACTTC
V gene: TRBV18; clone size: .; J gene: TRBJ2-7; D gene: TRBD2; CDR3 protein: CASSPVAGGEQYF; CDR3 DNA: TGTGCCAGCTCACCAGTTGCGGGGGGCGAGCAGTACTTC
V gene: TRBV4-1; clone size: .; J gene: TRBJ1-3; D gene: .; CDR3 protein: CASSQEINRNTIYF; CDR3 DNA: TGCGCCAGCAGCCAAGAGATCAACAGAAACACCATATATTTT
V gene: TRBV5-4; clone size: .; J gene: TRBJ2-5; D gene: TRBD2; CDR3 protein: CASSSGLAGRGGETQYF; CDR3 DNA: TGTGCCAGCAGCTCGGGACTAGCGGGCCGGGGGGGAGAGACCCAGTACTTC
V gene: TRBV24-1; clone size: few; J gene: TRBJ2-1; D gene: TRBD2; CDR3 protein: CATSDWTSGRPDEQFF; CDR3 DNA: TGTGCCACCAGTGATTGGACTAGCGGGAGACCGGATGAGCAGTTCTTC
V gene: TRBV5-1; clone size: .; J gene: TRBJ2-3; D gene: TRBD2; CDR3 protein: CASSLVTSGSGDTQYF; CDR3 DNA: TGCGCCAGCAGCTTGGTGACTAGCGGGAGTGGCGATACGCAGTATTTT
V gene: TRBV28; clone size: .; J gene: TRBJ1-4; D gene: .; CDR3 protein: CASSSRSLSNEKLFF; CDR3 DNA: TGTGCCAGCAGTTCACGAAGTCTATCTAATGAAAAACTGTTTTTT
V gene: TRBV5-1; clone size: .; J gene: TRBJ2-3; D gene: TRBD2; CDR3 protein: CASRQRDSGTDTQYF; CDR3 DNA: TGCGCCAGCAGACAGCGGGACTCCGGCACAGATACGCAGTATTTT
V gene: TRBV7-2; clone size: .; J gene: TRBJ2-2; D gene: .; CDR3 protein: CASTLGGTRTGELFF; CDR3 DNA: TGTGCCAGCACCTTGGGCGGGACTCGGACCGGGGAGCTGTTTTTT
V gene: TRBV28; clone size: .; J gene: TRBJ1-4; D gene: TRBD1; CDR3 protein: CASSLGTGREKLFF; CDR3 DNA: TGTGCCAGCAGTTTGGGGACAGGGCGTGAAAAACTGTTTTTT
V gene: TRBV3-1/TRBV3-2; clone size: .; J gene: TRBJ2-7; D gene: TRBD1; CDR3 protein: CASSQDWDRAYEQYF; CDR3 DNA: TGTGCCAGCAGCCAAGATTGGGACAGGGCCTACGAGCAGTACTTC
V gene: TRBV6-4; clone size: .; J gene: TRBJ2-3; D gene: TRBD2; CDR3 protein: CASSDLAGADTQYF; CDR3 DNA: TGTGCCAGCAGTGACTTAGCGGGGGCAGATACGCAGTATTTT